Sequencing of this TCR beta chain was carried out in a study of T cell changes during pregnancy in multiple sclerosis. This table comes from immunoSEQ multiplex PCR, and its TCRdb copy is limited to in-frame clones, with some not included. The data hold around 31,000 clones, with 87% observed a single time. Germline V lookup: CDR1 MRHNA, CDR2 SNTAGT. The CDR3 is made up of 14 amino acids. V was shortened by 3 bases and J by 0 bases, with 7 bases between the two germline ends. The sample was CD8+ T cells from peripheral blood mononuclear cells, taken in the first trimester of pregnancy. This chain links TRBV6-4 with TRBJ2-3; D gene uncertain. This receptor was identified in a female donor with multiple sclerosis, enrolled in a pregnancy study. The chain's CDR3 is CASSETESTDTQYF. The CDR3, as DNA: TGTGCCAGCAGTGAAACCGAGAGCACAGATACGCAGTATTTT.